Listed below are T cell receptor beta chains from one sample, sequenced in a study of blood T cell repertoires in COVID-19. TCRdb keeps only in-frame clones here, not all; method: immunoSEQ multiplex PCR. In the table there are 90,000 to 100,000 clones, 86% of which are singletons. The sequenced material came from peripheral blood. The receptors derive from a man between 50 and 59 years old with acute or convalescent COVID-19. The conserved cysteine and the conserved F or W are not part of the CDR3 here. The D gene is left open where the match is weak.

V: TRBV12-3/TRBV12-4
D: .
J: TRBJ1-3
CDR3: ASSDRNGNTIY

V: TRBV5-5
D: TRBD1
J: TRBJ1-4
CDR3: ASRRDSQAYEKLF

V: TRBV19
D: .
J: TRBJ2-1
CDR3: ASSAGRYNEQF

V: TRBV3-1/TRBV3-2
D: .
J: TRBJ2-7
CDR3: ASSSVSSYEQY

V: TRBV5-6
D: .
J: TRBJ1-3
CDR3: ASRPPGGGNTIY

V: TRBV19
D: TRBD2
J: TRBJ2-4
CDR3: ASSRLAVAKNIQY

V: TRBV5-4
D: .
J: TRBJ1-1
CDR3: ASSLEQGTEAF

V: TRBV27
D: TRBD2
J: TRBJ2-1
CDR3: ASSFHFGGRGNEQF

V: TRBV20-1
D: .
J: TRBJ2-2
CDR3: SDNTELF

V: TRBV18
D: TRBD2
J: TRBJ2-7
CDR3: ASSPRGGAPYEQY

V: TRBV7-8
D: .
J: TRBJ2-7
CDR3: ASRGGQQYEQY

V: TRBV30
D: TRBD1
J: TRBJ1-2
CDR3: ALVPQGANGYT

V: TRBV27
D: .
J: TRBJ2-5
CDR3: ASSFPTGDILIETQY

V: TRBV29-1
D: .
J: TRBJ2-3
CDR3: SVDRGSATDTQY

V: TRBV28
D: TRBD2
J: TRBJ2-7
CDR3: ASSPGLAGVKQY

V: TRBV11-2
D: TRBD2
J: TRBJ2-7
CDR3: ASSFLAGASGEQY

V: TRBV27
D: TRBD1
J: TRBJ1-6
CDR3: ASSYPSGTGLSPLH

V: TRBV5-5
D: .
J: TRBJ1-1
CDR3: ASSLSFGGGEGTEAF

V: TRBV7-8
D: .
J: TRBJ1-1
CDR3: ASSSAVHTEAF

V: TRBV11-2
D: TRBD1
J: TRBJ1-1
CDR3: ASSPGTGVEAF

V: TRBV11-2
D: .
J: TRBJ2-1
CDR3: ASSLDVRTDNEQF

V: TRBV30
D: .
J: TRBJ1-5
CDR3: AWSHGPGKPQH

V: TRBV5-1
D: .
J: TRBJ1-2
CDR3: ASSLVEGSGYT

V: TRBV7-9
D: .
J: TRBJ1-4
CDR3: ASSPTTGGFNEKLF

V: TRBV5-1
D: TRBD1
J: TRBJ2-5
CDR3: ASTREDGTGRETQY

V: TRBV2
D: .
J: TRBJ2-5
CDR3: ASNSGVGETQY

V: TRBV6-5
D: .
J: TRBJ1-1
CDR3: ASFPTRSVTEAF

V: TRBV2
D: TRBD1
J: TRBJ1-5
CDR3: ASSPTGGNQPQH

V: TRBV7-2
D: TRBD1
J: TRBJ1-6
CDR3: ASRISGTAYNSPLH

V: TRBV4-2
D: TRBD2
J: TRBJ2-1
CDR3: ASSQDRTSGTYNEQF

V: TRBV11-3
D: .
J: TRBJ1-1
CDR3: ASSFQSSGGEAF

V: TRBV24-1
D: TRBD2
J: TRBJ2-1
CDR3: ATSDPEAGGYNEQF

V: TRBV2
D: .
J: TRBJ2-3
CDR3: ASQGEDTDTQY

V: TRBV12-3/TRBV12-4
D: TRBD1
J: TRBJ1-2
CDR3: ASSGTGAGYT

V: TRBV6-5
D: TRBD1
J: TRBJ1-4
CDR3: ASSYGTGLQKLF